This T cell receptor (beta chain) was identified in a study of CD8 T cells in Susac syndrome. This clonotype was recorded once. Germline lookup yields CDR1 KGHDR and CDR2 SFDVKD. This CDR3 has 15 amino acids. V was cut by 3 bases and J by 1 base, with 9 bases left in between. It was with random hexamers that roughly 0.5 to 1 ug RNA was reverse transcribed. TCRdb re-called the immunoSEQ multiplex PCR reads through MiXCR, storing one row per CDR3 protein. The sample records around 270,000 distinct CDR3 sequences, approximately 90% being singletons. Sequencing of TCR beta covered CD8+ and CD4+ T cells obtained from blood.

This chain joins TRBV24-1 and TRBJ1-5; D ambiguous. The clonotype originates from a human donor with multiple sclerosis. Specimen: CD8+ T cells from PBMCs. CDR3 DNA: TGTGCCACCAGTGATGGCCCGGAGAGCAATCAGCCCCAGCATTTT. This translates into CATSDGPESNQPQHF.